One and the same sample provided the 20 T cell receptor beta chains below, sequenced in a study of breast tumors, draining lymph nodes, adjacent tissues. Samples came from axillary lymph nodes draining the breast cancer. Each CDR3 protein gets one entry after TCRdb re-called the multiplex PCR reads with MiXCR. The sample has 200,000 to 300,000 distinct CDR3 sequences, around 30% seen once. Sequenced material: axillary lymph node tissue. These receptors were collected from a female donor with breast cancer. Some clones in this sample may be carry-over from other donors' samples.

This clonotype occurred a few times. This sequence may be a read error, since a much larger clone differs from it by one base. The chain is built from TRBV10-3 and TRBJ2-1; 8 bases map to TRBD2. This CDR3 region has 14 residues. The germline gives CDR1 ENHRY, CDR2 SYGVKD. CDR3 sequence: CAITKAGEGNGQFF. The DNA of the CDR3 is TGTGCCATCACCAAAGCGGGAGAAGGGAATGGGCAGTTCTTC.

Regarding this clonotype: Just one base apart from a much larger clone, this may be a read error. This chain joins TRBV12-3 or TRBV12-4 and TRBJ1-4, with D hard to call. This CDR3 contains 16 residues. The CDR3 sequence: CASSLEKNPTNEKLLF. The CDR3 bases are TGTGCCAGCAGTTTAGAAAAGAACCCAACTAATGAAAAACTGCTTTTT.

This clonotype was counted at least ten times. V gene TRBV5-1 combines with J gene TRBJ2-3; D is unclear. With 5 bases removed from V and 6 bases from J, the gap between germline ends came to 7 bases. CDR1 is SGHRS, CDR2 YFSETQ, per germline. The CDR3 extends over 11 amino acids. CDR3 DNA: TGCGCCAGCAGAAATGGGGATACGCAGTATTTT. This codes for CASRNGDTQYF.

The chain recombines TRBV14 with TRBJ2-3; TRBD1 might be the D (6 bases). This CDR3 contains 13 residues. V lost 4 bases, J lost 10 bases, and 15 bases lay in between. The germline V gene encodes CDR1 SGHDN and CDR2 FVKESK. This CDR3 is CASSPETGRAQYF. The CDR3 nucleotides are TGTGCCAGCAGCCCAGAAACAGGGCGAGCGCAGTATTTT.

This clonotype was recorded at least ten times. The chain couples TRBV6-5 to TRBJ2-7; 7 nucleotides align to TRBD2. Germline V gene lookup returns CDR1 MNHEY and CDR2 SVGAGI. The CDR3 runs to 14 residues. The V gene end was trimmed by 2 bases and the J gene end by 7 bases; junction bases not matched to a gene: 8. This CDR3 is CASSYRGSLREQYF. The CDR3 DNA reads TGTGCCAGCAGTTACCGCGGGAGTCTTCGGGAGCAGTACTTC.

This clonotype has ten or more counts. V gene TRBV15 combines with J gene TRBJ2-2; 9 bases are shared with TRBD1. Germline V gene data show CDR1 as LNHNV and CDR2 as YYDKDF (reference sequence). The V and J ends lost 2 bases and 6 bases, in that order; junction bases with no gene match: 1. This CDR3 spans 14 amino acids. DNA for the CDR3: TGTGCCACCAGCAGAAACAGGGGGCCCGGGGAGCTGTTTTTT. This sequence encodes CATSRNRGPGELFF.

Worth noting for this clonotype: A read error may be the cause here, since a much bigger clone is one base away. The chain has TRBV12-3 or TRBV12-4 and TRBJ1-3; 7 bases are shared with TRBD1. The CDR3 runs to 16 residues. CDR3 nucleotides: TGTGCCAGCAGCACAGGGACAGTTAGCTCTGGAAACACCGTATATTTT. Its protein is CASSTGTVSSGNTVYF.

Notes on this clonotype: A much larger clone differs by one base, so this may be a read error. The CDR3 ends on some other residue instead of the conserved phenylalanine or tryptophan, so this is likely a read error. J is TRBJ2-5 and V is TRBV9; 7 bases align to TRBD1. The ends lost 4 bases at V and 6 bases at J; junction bases unmatched: 6. CDR1 and CDR2 (germline): SGDLS, YYNGEE. There are 13 residues in the CDR3. The CDR3 loop reads CASSQQGLKTQYS. CDR3 DNA: TGTGCCAGCAGCCAACAGGGGTTAAAGACCCAGTACTCC.

The V gene is TRBV14, the J gene TRBJ2-7; D possibly uses TRBD1 or TRBD2 (5 bases each). Germline CDR1 and CDR2: SGHDN and FVKESK. Trimming stripped 1 base from V and 5 bases from J, with 18 bases between. The CDR3 has 16 residues. Here the CDR3 reads CASSQVLGTKENEQYF. Here the CDR3 DNA reads TGTGCCAGCAGCCAAGTCCTGGGGACCAAGGAAAACGAGCAGTACTTC.

This clonotype was found many times. The rearrangement joins TRBV5-1 to TRBJ1-3; 8 bases match TRBD1. Germline V gene sequence: CDR1 SGHRS, CDR2 YFSETQ. This CDR3 comprises 17 residues. V dropped 4 bases and J dropped 2; count of bases not matched to a gene: 11. CDR3 nucleotide sequence: TGCGCCAGCAGCCAAACGATGACAGGGGCCACTGGAAACACCATATATTTT. It translates to CASSQTMTGATGNTIYF.

Note on this clonotype: In this CDR3 the conserved last residue, phenylalanine or tryptophan, is missing, so a read error is likely. The rearrangement joins TRBV7-2 to TRBJ2-5, with D possibly being TRBD1 or TRBD2 (5 bases each). V was pared by 5 bases and J by 2 bases, with 12 bases between. The CDR3 extends over 14 amino acids. Germline V gene data show CDR1 as SGHTA and CDR2 as FQGNSA. CDR3 nucleotide sequence: TGTGCCAGCAGCCGGGACCGAGAACAAGAGACCCAGTACCTC. It is translated as CASSRDREQETQYL.

There are a few counts of this clonotype. This chain connects TRBV19 to TRBJ1-1, with TRBD1 matching 9 bases. Germline-derived CDR1 and CDR2 are LNHDA and SQIVND (reference sequence). Trimming took 6 bases from V and 0 from J; bases not matched to a gene: 8. The CDR3 spans 16 residues. The CDR3 region is CASRGTGSRMNTEAFF. The CDR3 bases are TGTGCCAGTAGGGGGACAGGGAGTAGAATGAACACTGAAGCTTTCTTT. The full variable domain, rest sourced from reference TRBV19 and TRBJ1-1, is DGGITQSPKYLFRKEGQNVTLSCEQNLNHDAMYWYRQDPGQGLRLIYYSQIVNDFQKGDIAEGYSVSREKKESFPLTVTSAQKNPTAFYLCASRGTGSRMNTEAFFGQGTRLTVV.

On this clonotype: A single base separates this from a much larger clone, so it may be a read error. The final CDR3 position lacks the conserved phenylalanine or tryptophan, pointing to a likely read error. The rearrangement joins TRBV5-4 to TRBJ2-1, with TRBD2 as a possible D gene (6 bases). Trimming removed 1 base at V and 4 bases at J, with 9 bases between. The CDR3 is 14 amino acids. The germline gives CDR1 SGHNT, CDR2 YYREEE (reference sequence). Here the CDR3 DNA reads TGTGCCAGCAGCTTGCGTCGGGGGTACAATGAGCAGTTCCTC. Amino acids: CASSLRRGYNEQFL.

Remarks on this clonotype: Since no conserved phenylalanine or tryptophan closes the CDR3, a read error is the likely cause. The rearrangement links TRBV7-2 to TRBJ1-2; the D gene is possibly TRBD1 (5 bases). This CDR3 comprises 14 residues. Germline assignment: CDR1 SGHTA and CDR2 FQGNSA. The V gene lost 5 bases and the J gene lost 9 bases, with 19 bases spanning the gap. In nucleotides, the CDR3 is TGTGCCAGCAGCCTCCGGGGCAGACCTATGCGCTACACCCTC. It codes for CASSLRGRPMRYTL.

This clonotype was seen at least ten times. The V call is TRBV5-4, the J call TRBJ1-2; 7 nucleotides match TRBD1. The J segment lost 3 bases and the V segment lost 0 bases, leaving 5 bases of the junction unmatched. The CDR3 extends over 15 amino acids. In germline, CDR1 is SGHNT, CDR2 YYREEE (reference sequence). The CDR3 region is CASSLEQGVYYGYTF. CDR3 nucleotide sequence: TGTGCCAGCAGCTTGGAGCAGGGGGTATACTATGGCTACACCTTC. The complete variable domain, with remaining parts taken from reference TRBV5-4 and TRBJ1-2, reads ETGVTQSPTHLIKTRGQQVTLRCSSQSGHNTVSWYQQALGQGPQFIFQYYREEENGRGNFPPRFSGLQFPNYSSELNVNALELDDSALYLCASSLEQGVYYGYTFGSGTRLTVV.

About this clonotype itself: This may be a read error, as it is one base from a much larger clone. The rearrangement uses TRBV20-1 and TRBJ2-2; 10 bases map to TRBD1. Germline V gene sequence: CDR1 DFQATT, CDR2 SNEGSKA (reference sequence). The CDR3 sequence is 18 residues long. The CDR3 coding sequence is TGCAGTGCTAGAGACCAAACTTCGACAGGGGGCAACACCGGGGAGCTGGTTTTT. Translation gives CSARDQTSTGGNTGELVF.

This clonotype was detected ten times or more. The chain links TRBV7-2 to TRBJ2-5, with a tentative D call TRBD2 (5 bases). Germline V CDR1 and CDR2: SGHTA, FQGNSA. The ends were cut back, 1 base at V and 5 bases at J, with 14 bases in the middle. The CDR3 is made up of 15 amino acids. In nucleotides, the CDR3 is TGTGCCAGCAGCTTAGTGGTGGGAGTAGGGGAGACCCAGTACTTC. It yields the protein CASSLVVGVGETQYF.

This clonotype has ten or more counts. The DNA of the CDR3 is TGTGCCAGCAGCTTTAGGTCGGACAGAGACCTCTACGAGCAGTACTTC. Amino acid sequence: CASSFRSDRDLYEQYF. The J gene is TRBJ2-7, the V gene TRBV7-2; possibly TRBD1 for D (6 bases). Trimming took off 3 bases at V and 3 bases at J, with 18 bases between the two ends. The CDR3 loop spans 16 amino acids. Looked up from germline, CDR1 is SGHTA and CDR2 is FQGNSA.

This clonotype showed up many times. The chain links TRBV4-1 to TRBJ2-1; 12 nucleotides align to TRBD2. The J segment lost 4 bases and the V segment lost 5 bases, leaving 6 bases of the junction unmatched. The CDR3 has 16 amino acids. Germline CDR1 reads MGHRA; CDR2 reads YSYEKL. The CDR3 here is CASSSRTSGEYNEQFF. Here the CDR3 DNA reads TGCGCCAGCAGCTCCCGGACTAGCGGGGAATACAATGAGCAGTTCTTC.

This clonotype was seen many times. The chain has TRBV7-8 and TRBJ2-2, with 7 bases matching TRBD2. The CDR3 runs 17 residues. Germline CDR1 reads SGHVS; CDR2 reads FQNEAQ. J gave up 4 bases and V 3 bases, and 11 bases lay outside the gene matches. The CDR3 DNA follows: TGTGCCAGCAGCTTCTGGCTTGCGGGACTACGCACCGGGGAGCTGTTTTTT. The encoded protein is CASSFWLAGLRTGELFF.